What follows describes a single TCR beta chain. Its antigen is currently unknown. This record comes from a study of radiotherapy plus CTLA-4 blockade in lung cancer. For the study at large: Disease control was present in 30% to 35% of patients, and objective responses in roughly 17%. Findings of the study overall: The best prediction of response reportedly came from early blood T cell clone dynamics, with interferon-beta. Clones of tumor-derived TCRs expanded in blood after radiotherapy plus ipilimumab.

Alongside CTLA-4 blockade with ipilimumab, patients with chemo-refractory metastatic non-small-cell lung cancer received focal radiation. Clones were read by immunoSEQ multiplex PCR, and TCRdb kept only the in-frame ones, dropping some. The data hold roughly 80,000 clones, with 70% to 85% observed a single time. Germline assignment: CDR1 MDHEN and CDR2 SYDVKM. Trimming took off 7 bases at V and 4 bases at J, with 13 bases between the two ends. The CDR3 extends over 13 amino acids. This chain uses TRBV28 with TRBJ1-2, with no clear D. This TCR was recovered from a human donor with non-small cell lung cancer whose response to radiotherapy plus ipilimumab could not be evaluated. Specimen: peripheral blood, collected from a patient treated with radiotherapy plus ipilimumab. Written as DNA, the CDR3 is TGTGCCAGCACAAAGCGGAGTTCCTATGGCTACACCTTC. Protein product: CASTKRSSYGYTF.